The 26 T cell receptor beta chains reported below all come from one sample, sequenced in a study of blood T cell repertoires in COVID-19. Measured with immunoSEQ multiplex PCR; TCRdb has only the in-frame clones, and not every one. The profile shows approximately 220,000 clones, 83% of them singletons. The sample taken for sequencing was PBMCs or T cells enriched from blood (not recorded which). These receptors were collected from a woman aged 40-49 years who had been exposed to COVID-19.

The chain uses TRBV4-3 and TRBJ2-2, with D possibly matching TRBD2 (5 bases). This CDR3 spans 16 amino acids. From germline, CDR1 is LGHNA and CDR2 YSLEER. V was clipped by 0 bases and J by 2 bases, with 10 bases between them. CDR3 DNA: TGCGCCAGCAGCCAAGACTACCGGGGTAACACCGGGGAGCTGTTTTTT. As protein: CASSQDYRGNTGELFF.

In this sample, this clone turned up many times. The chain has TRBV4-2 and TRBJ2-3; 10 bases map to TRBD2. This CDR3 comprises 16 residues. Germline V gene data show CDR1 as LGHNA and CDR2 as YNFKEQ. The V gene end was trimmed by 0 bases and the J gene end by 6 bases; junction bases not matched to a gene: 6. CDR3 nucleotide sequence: TGTGCCAGCAGCCAAGAAGAGGCTAGCGGGGGCGATACGCAGTATTTT. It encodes CASSQEEASGGDTQYF.

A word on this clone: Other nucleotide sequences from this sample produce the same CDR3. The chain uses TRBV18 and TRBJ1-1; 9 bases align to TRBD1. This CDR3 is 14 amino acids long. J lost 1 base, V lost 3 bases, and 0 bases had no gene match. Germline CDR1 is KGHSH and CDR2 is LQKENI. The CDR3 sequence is CASSPDRGNTEAFF. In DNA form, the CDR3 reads TGTGCCAGCTCACCGGACAGGGGGAACACTGAAGCTTTCTTT.

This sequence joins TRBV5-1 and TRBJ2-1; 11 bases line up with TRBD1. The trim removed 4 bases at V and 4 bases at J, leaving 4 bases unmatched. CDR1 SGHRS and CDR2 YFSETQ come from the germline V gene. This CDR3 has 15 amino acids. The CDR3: CASSRGQGAYNEQFF. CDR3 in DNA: TGCGCCAGCAGCCGCGGACAGGGGGCATACAATGAGCAGTTCTTC. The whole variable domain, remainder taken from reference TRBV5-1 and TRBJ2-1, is KAGVTQTPRYLIKTRGQQVTLSCSPISGHRSVSWYQQTPGQGLQFLFEYFSETQRNKGNFPGRFSGRQFSNSRSEMNVSTLELGDSALYLCASSRGQGAYNEQFFGPGTRLTVL.

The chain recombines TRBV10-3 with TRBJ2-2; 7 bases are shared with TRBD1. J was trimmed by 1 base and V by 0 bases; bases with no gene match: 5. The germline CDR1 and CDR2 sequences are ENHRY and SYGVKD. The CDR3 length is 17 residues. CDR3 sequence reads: CAISESPGQRNTGELFF. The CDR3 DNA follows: TGTGCCATCAGTGAGTCCCCGGGACAGAGGAACACCGGGGAGCTGTTTTTT.

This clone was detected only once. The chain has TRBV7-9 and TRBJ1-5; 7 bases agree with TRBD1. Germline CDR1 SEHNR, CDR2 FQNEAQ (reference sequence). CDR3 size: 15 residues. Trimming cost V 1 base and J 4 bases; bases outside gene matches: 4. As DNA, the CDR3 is TGTGCCAGCAGCTTAGGGGGACAGCCAAATCAGCCCCAGCATTTT. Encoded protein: CASSLGGQPNQPQHF. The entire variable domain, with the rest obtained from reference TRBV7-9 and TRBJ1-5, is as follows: DTGVSQNPRHKITKRGQNVTFRCDPISEHNRLYWYRQTLGQGPEFLTYFQNEAQLEKSRLLSDRFSAERPKGSFSTLEIQRTEQGDSAMYLCASSLGGQPNQPQHFGDGTRLSIL.

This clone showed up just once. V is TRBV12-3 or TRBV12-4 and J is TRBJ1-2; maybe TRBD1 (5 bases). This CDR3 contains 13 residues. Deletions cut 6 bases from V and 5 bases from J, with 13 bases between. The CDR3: CASSPAGRYGYTF. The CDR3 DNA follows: TGTGCCAGCAGCCCCGCAGGGAGGTATGGCTACACCTTC.

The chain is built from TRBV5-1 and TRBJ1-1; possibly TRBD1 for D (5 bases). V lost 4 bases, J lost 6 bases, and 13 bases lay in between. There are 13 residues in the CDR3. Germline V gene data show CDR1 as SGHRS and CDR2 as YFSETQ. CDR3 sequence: CASSDQGVAEAFF. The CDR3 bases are TGCGCCAGCAGCGATCAAGGGGTGGCTGAAGCTTTCTTT.

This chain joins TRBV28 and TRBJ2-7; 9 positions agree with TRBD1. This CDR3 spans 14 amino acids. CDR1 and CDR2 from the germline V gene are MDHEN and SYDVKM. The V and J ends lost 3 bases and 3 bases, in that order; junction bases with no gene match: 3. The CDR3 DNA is TGTGCCAGCAGTTTGACAGGGGGTAGCTACGAGCAGTACTTC. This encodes CASSLTGGSYEQYF.

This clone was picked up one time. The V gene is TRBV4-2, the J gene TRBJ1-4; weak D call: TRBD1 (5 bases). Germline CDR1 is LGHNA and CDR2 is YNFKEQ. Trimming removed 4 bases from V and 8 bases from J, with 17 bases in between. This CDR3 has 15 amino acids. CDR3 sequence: CASSPGDPTREKLFF. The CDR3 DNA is TGTGCCAGCAGCCCGGGGGACCCGACGCGGGAAAAACTGTTTTTT.

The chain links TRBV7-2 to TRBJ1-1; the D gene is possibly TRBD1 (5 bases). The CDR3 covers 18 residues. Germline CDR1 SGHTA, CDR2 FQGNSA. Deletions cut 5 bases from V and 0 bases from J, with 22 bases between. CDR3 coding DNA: TGTGCCAGCAGCCCCTCGGGGGACGGTTCCCCGATGAACACTGAAGCTTTCTTT. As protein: CASSPSGDGSPMNTEAFF.

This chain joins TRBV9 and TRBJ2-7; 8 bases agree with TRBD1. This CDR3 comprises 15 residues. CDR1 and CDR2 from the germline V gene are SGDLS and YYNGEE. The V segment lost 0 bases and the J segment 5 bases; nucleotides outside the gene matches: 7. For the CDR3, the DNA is TGTGCCAGCAGCGTAGCCGGGACAGGCAGGGACGAGCAGTACTTC. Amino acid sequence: CASSVAGTGRDEQYF.

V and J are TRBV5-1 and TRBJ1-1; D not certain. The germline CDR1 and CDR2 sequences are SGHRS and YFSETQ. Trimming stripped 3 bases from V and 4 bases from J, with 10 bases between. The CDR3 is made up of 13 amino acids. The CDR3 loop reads CASSSEGLTEAFF. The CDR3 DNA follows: TGCGCCAGCAGCTCGGAGGGCCTCACTGAAGCTTTCTTT.

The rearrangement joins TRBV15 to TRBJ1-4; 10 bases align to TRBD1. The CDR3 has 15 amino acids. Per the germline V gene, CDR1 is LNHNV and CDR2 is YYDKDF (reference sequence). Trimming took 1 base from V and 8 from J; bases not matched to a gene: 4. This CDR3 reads CATSRVGDRGEKLFF. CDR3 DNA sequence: TGTGCCACCAGCAGAGTCGGGGACAGGGGCGAAAAACTGTTTTTT.

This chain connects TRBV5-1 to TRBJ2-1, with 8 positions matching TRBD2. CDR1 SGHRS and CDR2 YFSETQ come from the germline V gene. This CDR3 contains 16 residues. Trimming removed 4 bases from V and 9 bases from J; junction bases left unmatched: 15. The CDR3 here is CASSPRTTPGGSEQFF. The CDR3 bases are TGCGCCAGCAGCCCCAGGACTACGCCGGGGGGGTCTGAGCAGTTCTTC. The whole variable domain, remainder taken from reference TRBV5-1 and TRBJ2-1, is KAGVTQTPRYLIKTRGQQVTLSCSPISGHRSVSWYQQTPGQGLQFLFEYFSETQRNKGNFPGRFSGRQFSNSRSEMNVSTLELGDSALYLCASSPRTTPGGSEQFFGPGTRLTVL.

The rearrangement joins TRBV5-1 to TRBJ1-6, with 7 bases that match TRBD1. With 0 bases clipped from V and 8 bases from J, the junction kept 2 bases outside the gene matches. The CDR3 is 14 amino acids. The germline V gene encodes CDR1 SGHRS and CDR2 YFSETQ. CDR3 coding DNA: TGCGCCAGCAGCTTGGCCAGGGGGGATTCACCCCTCCACTTT. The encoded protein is CASSLARGDSPLHF. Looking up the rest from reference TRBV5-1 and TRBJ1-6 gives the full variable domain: KAGVTQTPRYLIKTRGQQVTLSCSPISGHRSVSWYQQTPGQGLQFLFEYFSETQRNKGNFPGRFSGRQFSNSRSEMNVSTLELGDSALYLCASSLARGDSPLHFGNGTRLTVT.

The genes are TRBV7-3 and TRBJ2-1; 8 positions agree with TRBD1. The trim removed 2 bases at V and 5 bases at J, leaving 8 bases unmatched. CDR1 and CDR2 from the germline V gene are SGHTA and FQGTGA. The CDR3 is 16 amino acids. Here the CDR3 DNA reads TGTGCCAGCAGCTTACCCAGAGGACAGGGCAACAATGAGCAGTTCTTC. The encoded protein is CASSLPRGQGNNEQFF.

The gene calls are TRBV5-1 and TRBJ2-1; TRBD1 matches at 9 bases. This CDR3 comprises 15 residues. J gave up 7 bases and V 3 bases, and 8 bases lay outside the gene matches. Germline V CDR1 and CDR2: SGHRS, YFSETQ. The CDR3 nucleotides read TGCGCCAGCAGCTCCCGACAGGGGGGTGGGAATGAGCAGTTCTTC. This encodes CASSSRQGGGNEQFF.

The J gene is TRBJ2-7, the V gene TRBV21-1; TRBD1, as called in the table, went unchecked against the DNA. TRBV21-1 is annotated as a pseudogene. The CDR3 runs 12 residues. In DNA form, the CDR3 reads TGTGCCAGCAGCAAAAAACACTACGAGCAGTACTTC. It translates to CASSKKHYEQYF.

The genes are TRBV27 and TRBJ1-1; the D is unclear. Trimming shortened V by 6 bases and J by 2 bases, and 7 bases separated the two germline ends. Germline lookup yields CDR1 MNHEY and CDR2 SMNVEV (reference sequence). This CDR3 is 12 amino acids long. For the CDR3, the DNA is TGTGCCAGCAGGAGGGCCAACACTGAAGCTTTCTTT. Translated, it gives CASRRANTEAFF.

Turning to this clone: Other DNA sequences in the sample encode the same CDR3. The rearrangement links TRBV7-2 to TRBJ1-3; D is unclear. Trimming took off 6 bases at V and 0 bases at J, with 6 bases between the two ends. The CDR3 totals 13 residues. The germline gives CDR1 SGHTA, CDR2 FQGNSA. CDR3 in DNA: TGTGCCAGCAGTTCAGACTCTGGAAACACCATATATTTT. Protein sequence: CASSSDSGNTIYF. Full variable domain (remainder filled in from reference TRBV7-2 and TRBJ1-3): GAGVSQSPSNKVTEKGKDVELRCDPISGHTALYWYRQSLGQGLEFLIYFQGNSAPDKSGLPSDRFSAERTGGSVSTLTIQRTQQEDSAVYLCASSSDSGNTIYFGEGSWLTVV.

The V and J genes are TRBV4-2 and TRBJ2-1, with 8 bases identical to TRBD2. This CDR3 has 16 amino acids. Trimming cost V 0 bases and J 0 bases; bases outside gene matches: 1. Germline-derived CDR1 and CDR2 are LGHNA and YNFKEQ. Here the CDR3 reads CASSQDRGGSYNEQFF. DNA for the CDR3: TGTGCCAGCAGCCAAGATCGGGGGGGCTCCTACAATGAGCAGTTCTTC.

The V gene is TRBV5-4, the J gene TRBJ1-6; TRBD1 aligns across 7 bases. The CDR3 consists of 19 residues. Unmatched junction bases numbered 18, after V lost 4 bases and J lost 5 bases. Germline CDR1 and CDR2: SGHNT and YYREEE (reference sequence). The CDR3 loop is CASSQSASSRGRDNSPLHF. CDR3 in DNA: TGTGCCAGCAGCCAATCGGCCTCGTCGAGGGGGCGGGATAATTCACCCCTCCACTTT.

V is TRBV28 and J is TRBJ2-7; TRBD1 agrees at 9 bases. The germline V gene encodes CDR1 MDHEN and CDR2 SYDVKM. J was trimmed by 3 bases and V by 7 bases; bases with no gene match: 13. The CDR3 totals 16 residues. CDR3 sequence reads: CASIPNVGQGLYEQYF. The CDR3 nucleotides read TGTGCCAGCATCCCTAATGTGGGACAGGGACTCTACGAGCAGTACTTC.

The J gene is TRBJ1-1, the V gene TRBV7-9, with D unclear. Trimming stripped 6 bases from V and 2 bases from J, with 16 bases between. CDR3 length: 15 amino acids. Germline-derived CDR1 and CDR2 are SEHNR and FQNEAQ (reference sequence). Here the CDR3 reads CASRSGGFPNTEAFF. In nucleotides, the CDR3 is TGTGCCAGCAGATCCGGAGGATTTCCCAACACTGAAGCTTTCTTT.

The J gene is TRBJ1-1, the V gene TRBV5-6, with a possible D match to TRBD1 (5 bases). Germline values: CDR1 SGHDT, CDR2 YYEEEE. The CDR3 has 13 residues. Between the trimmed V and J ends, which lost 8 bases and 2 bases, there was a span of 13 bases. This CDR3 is CASRRGFNTEAFF. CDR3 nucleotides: TGTGCCAGTCGAAGGGGATTTAACACTGAAGCTTTCTTT.